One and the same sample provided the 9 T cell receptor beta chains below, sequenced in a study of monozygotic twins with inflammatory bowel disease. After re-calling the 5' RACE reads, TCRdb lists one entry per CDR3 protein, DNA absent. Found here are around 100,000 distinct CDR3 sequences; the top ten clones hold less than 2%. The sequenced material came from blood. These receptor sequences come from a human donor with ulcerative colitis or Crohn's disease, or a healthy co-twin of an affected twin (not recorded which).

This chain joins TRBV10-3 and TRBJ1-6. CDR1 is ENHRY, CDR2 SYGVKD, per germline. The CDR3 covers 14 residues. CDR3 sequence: CAISEYGDNSPLHF.

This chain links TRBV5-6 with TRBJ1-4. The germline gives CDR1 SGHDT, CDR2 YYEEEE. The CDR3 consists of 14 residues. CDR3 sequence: CASSLSMAAEKLFF.

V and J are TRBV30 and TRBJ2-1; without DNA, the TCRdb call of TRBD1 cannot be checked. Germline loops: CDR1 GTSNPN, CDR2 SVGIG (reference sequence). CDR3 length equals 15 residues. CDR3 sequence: CAWRVGTGGADEQFF.

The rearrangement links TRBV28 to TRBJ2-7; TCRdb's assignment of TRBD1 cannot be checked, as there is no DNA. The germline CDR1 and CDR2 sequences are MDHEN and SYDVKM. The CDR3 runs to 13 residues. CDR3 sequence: CASSSNRGGEQYF.

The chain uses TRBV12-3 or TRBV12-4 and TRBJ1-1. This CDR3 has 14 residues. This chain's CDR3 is CASSSSGRGTEAFF.

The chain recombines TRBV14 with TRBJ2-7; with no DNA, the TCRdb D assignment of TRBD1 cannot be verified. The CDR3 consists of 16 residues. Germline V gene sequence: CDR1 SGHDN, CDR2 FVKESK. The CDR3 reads CASSQDLGQGTYEQYF.

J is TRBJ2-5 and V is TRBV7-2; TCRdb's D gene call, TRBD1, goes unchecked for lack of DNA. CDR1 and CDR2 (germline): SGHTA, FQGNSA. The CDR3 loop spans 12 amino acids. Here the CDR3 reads CATGGNGETQYF.

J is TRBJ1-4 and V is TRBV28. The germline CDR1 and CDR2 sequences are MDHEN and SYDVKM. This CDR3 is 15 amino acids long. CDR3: CASSSPGGIREKLFF.

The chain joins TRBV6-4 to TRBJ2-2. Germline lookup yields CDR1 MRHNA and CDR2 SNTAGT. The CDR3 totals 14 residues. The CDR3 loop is CASTEIEGTGELFF.